A selection of T cell receptor beta chains follows, all from one sample in a study of blood T cell repertoires in COVID-19. Produced via immunoSEQ multiplex PCR; TCRdb's table is partial and in-frame only. The table includes approximately 170,000 clones, under 90% detected once. The sample taken for sequencing was peripheral blood. Receptors were obtained from a woman of 80 years or more with active or convalescent COVID-19. CDR3s include the opening cysteine and the closing phenylalanine or tryptophan. D genes are given only for firm matches. Not every row has a clone size; where given, it reads once, few, many or a size class.

D gene,clone size,V gene,J gene,CDR3 DNA,CDR3 protein
TRBD2,once,TRBV7-9,TRBJ2-7,TGTGCCAGCAGCTTAGGTCAAGCGGGAACCTACGAGCAGTACTTC,CASSLGQAGTYEQYF
NA,NA,TRBV19,TRBJ2-1,TGTGCCAGTAGCCAAAGGGACTCGAACAATGAGCAGTTCTTC,CASSQRDSNNEQFF
NA,NA,TRBV18,TRBJ1-1,TGTGCCAGCTCACGAGGGGGGGCCGGAATGAACACTGAAGCTTTCTTT,CASSRGGAGMNTEAFF
NA,once,TRBV12-5,TRBJ2-1,TGTGCTAGTGGTTTGGTAATCAGGGCTAGCGTACCTCAAGAGCAGTTCTTC,CASGLVIRASVPQEQFF
TRBD2,NA,TRBV5-4,TRBJ2-5,TGTGCCAGCAGCTTAAAAGCGGGAGGGCAAGAGACCCAGTACTTC,CASSLKAGGQETQYF
NA,NA,TRBV28,TRBJ1-2,TGTGTTTCACACGGGAACTATGGCTACACCTTC,CVSHGNYGYTF
NA,NA,TRBV25-1,TRBJ1-2,TGTGCCAGCAGTGAATTGGAGGTGGAGATCTATGGCTACACCTTC,CASSELEVEIYGYTF
NA,NA,TRBV7-6,TRBJ1-3,TGTGCCAGCAGCTTCCAGGGGAGCATTCTCTCTGGAAACACCATATATTTT,CASSFQGSILSGNTIYF
NA,NA,TRBV6-5,TRBJ1-2,TGTGCCAGCACCCGTCCTTGGCACTATGGCTACACCTTC,CASTRPWHYGYTF
NA,few,TRBV20-1,TRBJ2-1,TGCAGTGCCGAGACTTTCGATGAGCAGTTCTTC,CSAETFDEQFF
NA,NA,TRBV3-1/TRBV3-2,TRBJ2-1,TGTGCCAGCAGCCAAGCGGATGAGCAGTTCTTC,CASSQADEQFF
TRBD1,NA,TRBV18,TRBJ1-5,TGTGCCAGCTCGTTCGGGACAGGGGGAGTTCAGCCCCAGCATTTT,CASSFGTGGVQPQHF
NA,NA,TRBV9,TRBJ2-5,TGTGCCAGCAGCGTATCCTCCACCGTCGGAGAGACCCAGTACTTC,CASSVSSTVGETQYF
NA,NA,TRBV5-1,TRBJ2-1,TGCGCCAGCAGCAAGGACAATAACAATGAGCAGTTCTTC,CASSKDNNNEQFF
NA,NA,TRBV29-1,TRBJ1-1,TGCAGCGCTCCTCAGGGGAACTCGAACACTGAAGCTTTCTTT,CSAPQGNSNTEAFF
TRBD2,NA,TRBV6-1,TRBJ2-7,TGTGCCAGCAGTTCCCCGACTAGCGGGTCGTACTTC,CASSSPTSGSYF
NA,once,TRBV30,TRBJ1-2,TGTGCCTGGAGTAGTCAGGGGAATGGCTACACCTTC,CAWSSQGNGYTF
TRBD1,NA,TRBV28,TRBJ1-3,TGTGCCAGCCTGCATCTAGGTGGACAGGGGGCTGGAAACACCATATATTTT,CASLHLGGQGAGNTIYF
TRBD2,NA,TRBV5-1,TRBJ2-5,TGCGCCAGCAGCCCCAGACTAGCGGGTGGCCAAGAGACCCAGTACTTC,CASSPRLAGGQETQYF
NA,few,TRBV14,TRBJ1-1,TGTGCCAGCAGCCAGCGGCAGGACAATGAAGCTTTCTTT,CASSQRQDNEAFF
NA,once,TRBV28,TRBJ1-1,TGTGCCAGCAGCTCAACCGGCCGATTGGTGGGGAGAACTTTCTTT,CASSSTGRLVGRTFF
NA,NA,TRBV7-8,TRBJ1-1,TGTGCCAGCAGCTTAGGAGGCGGAGCTGGAGGCACTGAAGCTTTCTTT,CASSLGGGAGGTEAFF
NA,many,TRBV9,TRBJ2-7,TGTGCCAGCAGCGTCCGTCCTTTGATAGACGAGCAGTACTTC,CASSVRPLIDEQYF
NA,NA,TRBV9,TRBJ1-3,TGTGCCAGCAGCGTACAGGGGAGTGGAAACACCATATATTTT,CASSVQGSGNTIYF
TRBD2,NA,TRBV5-4,TRBJ2-1,TGTGCCAGCAGCTTTGTGCTAGCGGGAGGGACTAACAATGAGCAGTTCTTC,CASSFVLAGGTNNEQFF
TRBD2,few,TRBV7-9,TRBJ2-3,TGTGCCAGCAGCTTGGGAGGGGATACAGATACGCAGTATTTT,CASSLGGDTDTQYF
TRBD2,NA,TRBV4-1,TRBJ2-3,TGCGCCAGCAGCCAAGACTCCGGGAGGGATACGCAGTATTTT,CASSQDSGRDTQYF
TRBD2,NA,TRBV4-2,TRBJ2-1,TGTGCCAGCAGCCTCCTAGCGGGCTTAGATCGGAATGAGCAGTTCTTC,CASSLLAGLDRNEQFF
TRBD1,NA,TRBV19,TRBJ1-2,TGTGCCAGTAGTCCCACTAGGGACAGTCTCTATGGCTACACCTTC,CASSPTRDSLYGYTF
NA,NA,TRBV27,TRBJ1-1,TGTGCCAGCAGTGCCCAGGGGAACACTGAAGCTTTCTTT,CASSAQGNTEAFF
NA,NA,TRBV19,TRBJ2-1,TGTGCCAGTAGTATAGCTCCCGGGACTTACAATGAGCAGTTCTTC,CASSIAPGTYNEQFF
TRBD1,few,TRBV5-1,TRBJ2-7,TGCGCCAGCAGCTTCCAGGGACAGACCTACGAGCAGTACTTC,CASSFQGQTYEQYF
TRBD1,once,TRBV18,TRBJ2-6,TGTGCCAGCTCACCTGCGACAGGGGGCACTGGGGCCAACGTCCTGACTTTC,CASSPATGGTGANVLTF
NA,NA,TRBV18,TRBJ2-3,TGTGCCAGCTCCACTTTCGCGGGGGATACGCAGTATTTT,CASSTFAGDTQYF
TRBD2,NA,TRBV4-1,TRBJ2-1,TGCGCCAGCAGCCAAGCTAGCGGGGCCTACAATGAGCAGTTCTTC,CASSQASGAYNEQFF
TRBD2,NA,TRBV28,TRBJ2-1,TGTGCCAGCAGTTTACTAGCGGAGGAGCAGTTCTTC,CASSLLAEEQFF
NA,few,TRBV29-1,TRBJ1-4,TGCAGCGTTCAACGGGGAACGGAAAAACTGTTTTTT,CSVQRGTEKLFF
NA,NA,TRBV12-3/TRBV12-4,TRBJ1-4,TGTGCCAGCAGTTTGGACACACCCGAAAAACTGTTTTTT,CASSLDTPEKLFF
NA,once,TRBV25-1,TRBJ2-6,TGTGCCAGCAGTATTGCAGGGAACTCTGGGGCCAACGTCCTGACTTTC,CASSIAGNSGANVLTF
NA,NA,TRBV18,TRBJ1-5,TGTGCCAGCTCACCAACAGGGATCAGCAATCAGCCCCAGCATTTT,CASSPTGISNQPQHF
NA,NA,TRBV4-1,TRBJ1-1,TGCGCCAGCAGCCAAGATCGCACTGACACTGAAGCTTTCTTT,CASSQDRTDTEAFF
TRBD2,NA,TRBV27,TRBJ2-1,TGTGCCAGCAGTTTACTACTTCCTAGCGGACCCTACAATGAGCAGTTCTTC,CASSLLLPSGPYNEQFF
NA,NA,TRBV7-9,TRBJ2-5,TGTGCCAGCAGCTTTGGAAATCGGAGGGCAGGCCTGTACCAAGAGACCCAGTACTTC,CASSFGNRRAGLYQETQYF
TRBD1,NA,TRBV5-1,TRBJ2-1,TGCGCCAGCAGCTTGGGACAGGGCGCCTACAATGAGCAGTTCTTC,CASSLGQGAYNEQFF
TRBD2,NA,TRBV14,TRBJ2-5,TGTGCCAGCAGCCGACTCCCCCCGGGAGGAGGCGAGACCCAGTACTTC,CASSRLPPGGGETQYF
NA,once,TRBV7-2,TRBJ2-5,TGTGCCAGCAGCCCGAAGACTAGTGAGACCCAGTACTTC,CASSPKTSETQYF
TRBD2,NA,TRBV4-1,TRBJ2-3,TGCGCCAGCAGCCAGGGGACTTTACTAGCGGGAGGGACAGATACGCAGTATTTT,CASSQGTLLAGGTDTQYF
NA,NA,TRBV6-1,TRBJ1-5,TGTGCCAGCAGTGATAACCCCGGGTCCTCCTATCAGCCCCAGCATTTT,CASSDNPGSSYQPQHF
NA,NA,TRBV18,TRBJ2-5,TGTGCCAGCTCACCTACGGCAGGCCAAGAGACCCAGTACTTC,CASSPTAGQETQYF
TRBD2,NA,TRBV18,TRBJ2-1,TGTGCCAGCTCACCAGGGTCTAGCGGGGTATACAATGAGCAGTTCTTC,CASSPGSSGVYNEQFF
TRBD1,NA,TRBV27,TRBJ1-2,TGTGCCAGCAGTTTATTACAGGGGGCCGATGGCTACACCTTC,CASSLLQGADGYTF
TRBD1,few,TRBV10-2,TRBJ1-5,TGCGCCAGCAAACCCGGGACAGGGACTCAGCCCCAGCATTTT,CASKPGTGTQPQHF
TRBD1,NA,TRBV10-3,TRBJ1-2,TGTGCCATCAGTGAGTCACAGGGGGCACGGCGTGGCTACACCTTC,CAISESQGARRGYTF
TRBD2,NA,TRBV5-6,TRBJ2-3,TGTGCCAGCAGCGCTCTTACTAGCGGGACTAGCACAGATACGCAGTATTTT,CASSALTSGTSTDTQYF
TRBD2,NA,TRBV12-5,TRBJ2-7,TGTGCTAGTGGTCTAGCGGGGACCTACGAGCAGTACTTC,CASGLAGTYEQYF
NA,few,TRBV10-1,TRBJ2-7,TGCGCCAGCAGTGATCTCCACGAGCAGTACTTC,CASSDLHEQYF
NA,NA,TRBV28,TRBJ1-2,TGTGCCAGCAGTATACAGGGATATGGCTACACCTTC,CASSIQGYGYTF
TRBD2,NA,TRBV11-3,TRBJ2-3,TGTGCCAGCAGCTTACGACTAGCGGGGAACACAGATACGCAGTATTTT,CASSLRLAGNTDTQYF
NA,NA,TRBV5-8,TRBJ1-5,TGTGCCAGCAGCAGGGGAGGGAATCAGCCCCAGCATTTT,CASSRGGNQPQHF